What follows describes a single TCR beta chain. Its antigen is not known. This record belongs to a study of shared clonotypes between healthy human individuals. Study summary: Researchers assigned three CD4 naive, three CD4 memory, two CD8 naive and one CD8 memory plate to each donor. Broader study findings: Approximately 5.1% was the fraction of naive CD4 clonotypes found shared across a few donors.

V shed 4 bases and J 2 bases; nucleotides not matched to a gene: 4. CDR1 is SGHNT and CDR2 is YENEEA in the germline V gene. The CDR3 covers 14 residues. It was approximately 0.2 ug DNA, about 30,000 T cell genomes, that sorted-subset replicate PCRs used. Here immunoSEQ multiplex PCR was the method, and the copy in TCRdb shows in-frame clones only, minus some. The sample yields over 2 million clones, roughly 95% seen once. V gene TRBV11-3 combines with J gene TRBJ1-1, with TRBD1 matching 7 bases. What was sequenced was naive CD4+ T cells sorted from blood. Subset in this sample: CD45RA+ positively selected. The sequence came from a man aged 18 to 29 in good health. CDR3 in DNA: TGTGCCAGCAGCTCGGGACAGCCAAACACTGAAGCTTTCTTT. This translates into CASSSGQPNTEAFF. The full variable domain, completed using reference TRBV11-3 and TRBJ1-1, is EAGVVQSPRYKIIEKKQPVAFWCNPISGHNTLYWYLQNLGQGPELLIRYENEEAVDDSQLPKDRFSAERLKGVDSTLKIQPAELGDSAVYLCASSSGQPNTEAFFGQGTRLTVV.